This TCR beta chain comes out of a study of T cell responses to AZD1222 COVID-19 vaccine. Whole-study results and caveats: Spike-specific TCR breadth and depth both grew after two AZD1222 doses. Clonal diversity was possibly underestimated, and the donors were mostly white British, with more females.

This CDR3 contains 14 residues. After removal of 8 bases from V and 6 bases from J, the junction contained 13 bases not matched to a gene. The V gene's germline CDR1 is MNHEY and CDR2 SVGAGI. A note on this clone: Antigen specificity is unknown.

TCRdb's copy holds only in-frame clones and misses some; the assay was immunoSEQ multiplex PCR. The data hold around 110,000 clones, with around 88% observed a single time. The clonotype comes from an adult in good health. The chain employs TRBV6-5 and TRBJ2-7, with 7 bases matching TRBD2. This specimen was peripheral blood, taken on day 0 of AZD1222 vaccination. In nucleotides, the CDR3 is TGTGCCAGCGGCCGTGGGAGGGGCGATGGCGAGCAGTACTTC. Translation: CASGRGRGDGEQYF.